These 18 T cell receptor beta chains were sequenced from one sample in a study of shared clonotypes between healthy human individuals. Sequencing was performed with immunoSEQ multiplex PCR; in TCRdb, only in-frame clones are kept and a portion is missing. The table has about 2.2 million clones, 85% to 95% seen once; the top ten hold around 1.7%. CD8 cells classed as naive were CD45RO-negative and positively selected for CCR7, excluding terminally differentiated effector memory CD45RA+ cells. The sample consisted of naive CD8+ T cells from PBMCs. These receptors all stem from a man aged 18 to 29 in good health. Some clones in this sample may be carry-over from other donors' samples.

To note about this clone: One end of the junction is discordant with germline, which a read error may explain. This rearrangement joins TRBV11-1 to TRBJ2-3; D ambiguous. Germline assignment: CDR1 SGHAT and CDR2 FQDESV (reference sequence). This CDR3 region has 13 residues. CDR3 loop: CANSLGSGDTQYF. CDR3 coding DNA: TGTGCCAACAGCCTCGGGTCCGGAGATACGCAGTATTTT.

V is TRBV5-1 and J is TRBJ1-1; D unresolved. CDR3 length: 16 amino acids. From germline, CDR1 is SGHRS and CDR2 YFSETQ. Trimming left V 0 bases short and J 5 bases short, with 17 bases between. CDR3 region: CASSLERGSGGTEAFF. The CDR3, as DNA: TGCGCCAGCAGCTTGGAAAGAGGGTCTGGTGGAACTGAAGCTTTCTTT.

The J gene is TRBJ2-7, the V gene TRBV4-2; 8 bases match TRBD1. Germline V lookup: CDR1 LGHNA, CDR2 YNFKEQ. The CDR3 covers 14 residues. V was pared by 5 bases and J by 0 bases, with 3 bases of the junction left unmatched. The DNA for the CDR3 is TGTGCCAGCAGCTACGGGACAGGCTCCTACGAGCAGTACTTC. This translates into CASSYGTGSYEQYF.

The CDR3 bases are TGTGCCAGCAGCTTACTAGCGGGAGGGTTTGAGCAGTTCTTC. Its protein product is CASSLLAGGFEQFF. The chain combines TRBV11-2 with TRBJ2-1; 12 positions match TRBD2. The J segment lost 9 bases and the V segment lost 2 bases, leaving 2 bases of the junction unmatched. The CDR3 has 14 residues. CDR1 and CDR2 from the germline V gene are SGHAT and FQNNGV. The full variable domain, in which reference TRBV11-2 and TRBJ2-1 provide the parts outside the CDR3, is EAGVAQSPRYKIIEKRQSVAFWCNPISGHATLYWYQQILGQGPKLLIQFQNNGVVDDSQLPKDRFSAERLKGVDSTLKIQPAKLEDSAVYLCASSLLAGGFEQFFGPGTRLTVL.

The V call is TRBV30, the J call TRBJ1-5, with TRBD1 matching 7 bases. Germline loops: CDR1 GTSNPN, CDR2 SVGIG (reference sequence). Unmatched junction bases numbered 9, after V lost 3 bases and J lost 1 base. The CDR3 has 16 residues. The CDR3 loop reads CAWSYSGTESNQPQHF. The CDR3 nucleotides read TGTGCCTGGAGCTACTCCGGGACAGAAAGCAATCAGCCCCAGCATTTT.

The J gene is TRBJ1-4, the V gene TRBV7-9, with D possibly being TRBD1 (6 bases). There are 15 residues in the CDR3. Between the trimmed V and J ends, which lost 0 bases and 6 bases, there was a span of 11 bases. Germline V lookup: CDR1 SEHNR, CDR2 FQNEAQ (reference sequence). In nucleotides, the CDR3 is TGTGCCAGCAGCTTAGCGCAGGGGAGGGATGAAAAACTGTTTTTT. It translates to CASSLAQGRDEKLFF.

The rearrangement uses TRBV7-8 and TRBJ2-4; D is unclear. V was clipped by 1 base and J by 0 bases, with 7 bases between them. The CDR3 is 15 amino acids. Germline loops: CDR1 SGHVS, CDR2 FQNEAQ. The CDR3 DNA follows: TGTGCCAGCAGCTTAGGTGTGCTAGCCAAAAACATTCAGTACTTC. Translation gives CASSLGVLAKNIQYF. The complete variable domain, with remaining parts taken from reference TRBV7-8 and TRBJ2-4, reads GAGVSQSPRYKVAKRGQDVALRCDPISGHVSLFWYQQALGQGPEFLTYFQNEAQLDKSGLPSDRFFAERPEGSVSTLKIQRTQQEDSAVYLCASSLGVLAKNIQYFGAGTRLSVL.

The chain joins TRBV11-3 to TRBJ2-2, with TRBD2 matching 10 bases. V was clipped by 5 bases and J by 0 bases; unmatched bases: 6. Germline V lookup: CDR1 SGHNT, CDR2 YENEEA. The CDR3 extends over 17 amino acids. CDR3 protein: CASSHRAGGPNTGELFF. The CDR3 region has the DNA TGTGCCAGCAGCCATCGAGCGGGAGGGCCGAACACCGGGGAGCTGTTTTTT.

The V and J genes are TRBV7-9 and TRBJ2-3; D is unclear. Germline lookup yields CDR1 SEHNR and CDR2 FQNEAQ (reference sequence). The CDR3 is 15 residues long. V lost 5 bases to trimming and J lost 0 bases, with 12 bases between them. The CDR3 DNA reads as TGTGCCAGCAGCCCCACTGCCTATAGCACAGATACGCAGTATTTT. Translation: CASSPTAYSTDTQYF.

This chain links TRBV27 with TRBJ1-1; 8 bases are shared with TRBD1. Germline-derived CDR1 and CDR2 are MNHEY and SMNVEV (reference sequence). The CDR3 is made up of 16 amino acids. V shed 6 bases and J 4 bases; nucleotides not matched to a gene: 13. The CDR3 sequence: CASSASTGESGTEAFF. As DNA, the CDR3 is TGTGCCAGCAGCGCGTCGACAGGGGAGTCGGGCACTGAAGCTTTCTTT.

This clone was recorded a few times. The chain's CDR3 is CASRERVSGNTIYF. CDR3 nucleotides: TGCGCCAGCAGGGAACGGGTCTCTGGAAACACCATATATTTT. The chain is built from TRBV5-1 and TRBJ1-3; D call uncertain. V dropped 5 bases and J dropped 0 bases, with 9 bases sitting between them. This CDR3 region has 14 residues. Germline CDR1 and CDR2: SGHRS and YFSETQ.

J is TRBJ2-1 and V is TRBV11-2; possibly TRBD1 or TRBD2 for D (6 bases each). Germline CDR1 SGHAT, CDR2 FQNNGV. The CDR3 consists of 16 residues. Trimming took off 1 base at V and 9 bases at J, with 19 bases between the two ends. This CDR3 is CASSLGGRGIFSEQFF. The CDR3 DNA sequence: TGTGCCAGCAGCTTAGGGGGGCGCGGGATTTTCAGTGAGCAGTTCTTC.

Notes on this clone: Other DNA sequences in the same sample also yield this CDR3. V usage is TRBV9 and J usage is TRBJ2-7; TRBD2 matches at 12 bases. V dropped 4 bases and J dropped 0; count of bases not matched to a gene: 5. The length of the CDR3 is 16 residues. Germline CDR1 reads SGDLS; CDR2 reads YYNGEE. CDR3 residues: CASSPGLAGYSYEQYF. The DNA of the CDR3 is TGTGCCAGCAGCCCAGGACTAGCGGGGTACTCCTACGAGCAGTACTTC.

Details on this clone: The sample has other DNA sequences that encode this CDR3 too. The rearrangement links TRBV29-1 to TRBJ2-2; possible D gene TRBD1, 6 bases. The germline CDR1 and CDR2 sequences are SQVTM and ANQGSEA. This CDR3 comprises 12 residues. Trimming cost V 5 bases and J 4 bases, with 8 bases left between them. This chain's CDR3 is CSVTGSTGELFF. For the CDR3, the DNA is TGCAGCGTTACAGGGAGCACCGGGGAGCTGTTTTTT.

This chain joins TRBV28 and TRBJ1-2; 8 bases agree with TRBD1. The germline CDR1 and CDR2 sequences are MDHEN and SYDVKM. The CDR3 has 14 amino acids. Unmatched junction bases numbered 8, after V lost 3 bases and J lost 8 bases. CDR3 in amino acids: CASSFPDRARGYTF. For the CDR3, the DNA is TGTGCCAGCAGTTTCCCGGACAGGGCCAGGGGCTACACCTTC.

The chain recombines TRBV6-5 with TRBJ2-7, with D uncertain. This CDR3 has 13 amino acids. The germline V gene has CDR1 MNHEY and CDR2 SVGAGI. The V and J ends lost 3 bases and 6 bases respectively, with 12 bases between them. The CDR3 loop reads CASSYGASLEQYF. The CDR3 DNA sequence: TGTGCCAGCAGTTATGGTGCCTCCCTCGAGCAGTACTTC.

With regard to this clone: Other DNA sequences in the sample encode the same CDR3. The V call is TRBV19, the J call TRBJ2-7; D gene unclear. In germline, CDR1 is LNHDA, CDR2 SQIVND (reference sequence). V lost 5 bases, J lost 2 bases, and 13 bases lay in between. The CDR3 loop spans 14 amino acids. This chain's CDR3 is CASSPGLGTYEQYF. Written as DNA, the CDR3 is TGTGCCAGTAGTCCCGGTTTAGGGACCTACGAGCAGTACTTC.

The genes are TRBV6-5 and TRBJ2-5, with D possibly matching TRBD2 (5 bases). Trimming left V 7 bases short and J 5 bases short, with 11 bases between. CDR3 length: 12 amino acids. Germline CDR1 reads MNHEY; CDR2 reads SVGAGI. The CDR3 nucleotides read TGTGCCAGCATGGAGAGAGGGGAGACCCAGTACTTC. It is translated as CASMERGETQYF.